The table lists the clone carrying this TCR beta chain with a few counts. No antigen is known for it. Possible read error: a much larger clone is one base away. Template switching introduced a universal primer site, and the cDNA bore unique molecular identifiers. TCRdb used MiXCR to reprocess the 5' RACE reads, holding one entry per CDR3 protein. The sample lists hundreds of thousands of distinct CDR3 sequences, approximately 13% occurring once. Germline CDR1 and CDR2: SGHVS and FNYEAQ. V shed 4 bases, J shed 0 bases, and the junction held 2 bases outside the gene matches. CDR3 length: 15 residues. This entry comes from a study of identical twins. Study observations and caveats: Beta out-of-frame sequences showed weaker excess sharing between twins. In zero-insertion analyses, partial confounding could arise from invariant MAIT and iNKT cells.

These data were also filed under a second study, of yellow fever vaccine responses in identical twins. From that paper: The T cell response to vaccination in identical twins was reportedly partly convergent and partly personalized.

The source is a woman aged 18-29 years in good health. The gene calls are TRBV7-6 and TRBJ2-3; 9 bases fit TRBD2. The specimen sequenced was PBMCs. The CDR3 protein is CASSWTSASTDTQYF. CDR3 bases: TGTGCCAGCAGCTGGACTAGCGCGAGCACAGATACGCAGTATTTT. Combining the CDR3 with reference TRBV7-6 and TRBJ2-3 gives the whole variable domain GAGVSQSPRYKVTKRGQDVALRCDPISGHVSLYWYRQALGQGPEFLTYFNYEAQQDKSGLPNDRFSAERPEGSISTLTIQRTEQRDSAMYRCASSWTSASTDTQYFGPGTRLTVL.